This TCR beta chain is drawn from a study of shared clonotypes between healthy human individuals (dated by TCRdb to 2018 to 2021). Regarding the complete study: The cohort included three men and two women between 18 and 49 years of age. To estimate repertoire size and how much clonotype sharing occurs between individuals, the study deeply sequenced the blood TCR repertoires of several healthy adults. To increase sequencing depth and limit assay-specific biases, different laboratories used diverse techniques to prepare libraries and sequence TCR repertoires. Each donor's leukapheresis produced roughly between roughly 0.94 and 9.5 billion PBMCs. Results the study describes overall, beyond this receptor: Pairwise subsampling indicated that sequencing depth was expected to affect the degree of clonotype sharing among donors. Sampling was restricted to blood, and TCR repertoires in tissue are likely to differ from TCR repertoires in blood. Because the study included only a small number of donors, the genetic and exposure-history diversity represented was limited.

Using the deep immunoSEQ assay, multiplex PCR amplified TCR CDR3 regions from genomic DNA. Genomic DNA extracted from each cell subset was distributed evenly over all wells of several immunoSEQ 96-well plates, and each plate served as one replicate. For unsorted PBMC, approximately 310 ng genomic DNA, equal to about 29,000 T cell genomes, was loaded into each replicate PCR. Ten immunoSEQ deep assay plates were used to sequence the unsorted PBMC genomic DNA. Purified libraries were measured with a Qubit 3.0 fluorometer, size-checked on a Bioanalyzer 2100, and measured again with the KAPA Library Quantification kit. Every immunoSEQ 96-well plate was sequenced on a dedicated single-read 150-cycle Illumina NextSeq 550 flow cell. From the authors' description of their analysis: The immunoSEQ output contained only junctional sequences without quality scores, so filtering could not match that applied to full-length reads. To assign V/J genes and CDR3, sequences were annotated using PyIR, a Python wrapper for IgBLAST v1.9, with IMGT germline references. Reads were filtered out if the reads had weak V/J assignments (E-value above 1e-6), no CDR3, stop codons, out-of-frame junctions, or ambiguous translated residues. V3J clonotypes were defined as sequences sharing an identical inferred V gene, J gene, and CDR3 amino acid sequence. Percentage overlap between repertoires was computed as shared unique clonotypes divided by the size of the smaller repertoire. Repertoire richness was assessed with RTK rarefaction, the Chao1 estimator, and Recon v2.1 estimates of unobserved clonotypes. This is the immuneACCESS table as TCRdb keeps it, with only in-frame sequences that have V and J called. A part of the clones is gone; compared with another copy, unresolved V genes explain less than half, and the rest is unexplained. The V and J calls and the clone size are those of that table, but D and trimming were determined from the DNA. This sample lists around 450,000 clones; 79% were detected once. The ten largest account for approximately 13% of the sample.

The CDR3 goes from the cysteine to the phenylalanine over 14 residues. The read is trimmed to its CDR3 DNA, 42 bases read in frame from base 1. The CDR1 and CDR2 encoded by the germline V gene are SQVTM and ANQGSEA. V gives up 4 bases and J gives up 0 bases, and the segment between their germline ends measures 9 bases. The donors were healthy, HIV-negative adults with no recently reported acute infections or vaccinations. Only Caucasian adults living in Nashville, Tennessee, USA were represented among the donors. In the unsorted samples, around 81 million PBMCs were counted, and genomic DNA was extracted using the QIAamp DNA Blood Mini kit. Blood was obtained by leukapheresis, after which PBMCs were separated by Ficoll-Histopaque density gradient centrifugation and cryopreserved in liquid nitrogen vapor phase. Only one count was recorded for this clone. It lacks a known antigen. Base qualities are not provided; no much larger clone lies one nucleotide away.

This sequence uses TRBV29-1 and TRBJ1-4; no D gene can be assigned with confidence. This TCR was sampled from a middle-aged woman in good health. Some clones in this sample may be carry-over from other donors' samples. The sample taken for sequencing was PBMCs. The bases read TGCAGCGTTGGTTTACAGTCAACTAATGAAAAACTGTTTTTT. This yields the protein CSVGLQSTNEKLFF.